This TCR beta chain is from a study of T cell responses to AZD1222 COVID-19 vaccine. Germline loops: CDR1 MDHEN, CDR2 SYDVKM. The CDR3 covers 15 residues. V was pared by 6 bases and J by 0 bases, with 13 bases between. This clone was observed a few times. Sequencing used immunoSEQ multiplex PCR; TCRdb keeps in-frame clones, though not all of them. The table lists about 150,000 clones, 70% to 90% of them singletons. Sequenced material: peripheral blood, taken on day 0 of AZD1222 vaccination. This sequence joins TRBV28 and TRBJ2-3; D remains unclear. The origin of this receptor is an adult in good health. The CDR3 DNA is TGTGCCAGCAGCCCCTTCGGCAGGAGCACAGATACGCAGTATTTT. Its protein is CASSPFGRSTDTQYF.